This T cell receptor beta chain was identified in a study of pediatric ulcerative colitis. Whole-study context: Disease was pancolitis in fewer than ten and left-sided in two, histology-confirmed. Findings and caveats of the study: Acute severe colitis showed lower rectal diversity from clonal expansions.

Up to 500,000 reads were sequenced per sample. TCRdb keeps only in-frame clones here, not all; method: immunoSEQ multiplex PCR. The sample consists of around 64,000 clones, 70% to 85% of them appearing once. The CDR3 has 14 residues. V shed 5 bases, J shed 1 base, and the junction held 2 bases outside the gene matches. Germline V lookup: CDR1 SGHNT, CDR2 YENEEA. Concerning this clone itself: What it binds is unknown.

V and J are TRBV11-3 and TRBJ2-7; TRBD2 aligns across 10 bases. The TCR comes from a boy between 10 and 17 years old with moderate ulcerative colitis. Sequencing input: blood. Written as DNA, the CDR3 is TGTGCCAGCAGCAAACTAGCGGGATCCTACGAGCAGTACTTC. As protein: CASSKLAGSYEQYF.